This T cell receptor beta chain was sequenced in a study of T-cell reconstitution after alpha-beta-depleted transplantation in children. Overall study findings and caveats: A year had passed since transplant, and T-cell counts and diversity by then came mostly from newly produced T cells. The origin of alpha-beta T cells about two months after transplant was reportedly several hundred expanded graft clones.

Unique molecular identifiers were used to barcode this TCRbeta library. TCRdb called the PCR reads again in MiXCR, with one record for every CDR3 protein. The data hold fewer than 1 million distinct CDR3 sequences, with approximately 15% observed a single time. CDR3 size: 14 residues. Germline loops: CDR1 SGHRS, CDR2 YFSETQ. The V and J ends lost 0 bases and 2 bases respectively, with 8 bases between them. Many counts were recorded for this clonotype. Its antigen is as yet unknown. The TCR was taken from a male patient younger than 18 who had a stem cell transplant for acute lymphoblastic leukemia, so the T cells may come from the graft donor. This specimen consisted of PBMCs, mostly from graft donor cells, obtained 360 days after TCRalphabeta/CD19-depleted stem cell transplant. The chain combines TRBV5-1 with TRBJ2-5, with a weak D call TRBD1 (5 bases). This chain's CDR3 is CASSLGQLQETQYF. The CDR3 nucleotides are TGCGCCAGCAGCTTGGGACAGTTACAAGAGACCCAGTACTTC.